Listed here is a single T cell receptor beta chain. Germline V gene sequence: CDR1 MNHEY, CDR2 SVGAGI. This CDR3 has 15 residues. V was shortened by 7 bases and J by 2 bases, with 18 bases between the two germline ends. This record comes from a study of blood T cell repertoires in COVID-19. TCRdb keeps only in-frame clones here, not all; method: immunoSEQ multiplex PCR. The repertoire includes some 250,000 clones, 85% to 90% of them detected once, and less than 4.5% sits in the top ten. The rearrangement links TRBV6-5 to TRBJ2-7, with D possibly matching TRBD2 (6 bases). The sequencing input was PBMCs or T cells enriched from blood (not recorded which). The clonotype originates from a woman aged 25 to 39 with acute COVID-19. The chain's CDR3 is CASTPSRRGPYEQYF. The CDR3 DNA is TGTGCCAGCACCCCCTCAAGGAGGGGCCCCTACGAGCAGTACTTC.